This T cell receptor beta chain was recovered during a study of blood T cells in healthy people across ages. Through a sample-barcoded 5' primer and a J-beta primer mix, a second PCR was run for roughly 6 to 12 cycles. TCRdb reprocessed the 5' RACE reads with MiXCR, giving one entry per CDR3 protein. The sample has around 990,000 distinct CDR3 sequences; roughly two fifths are singletons. Germline CDR1 is SGHDT and CDR2 is YYEEEE. V was clipped by 0 bases and J by 0 bases, with 16 bases between them. CDR3 length equals 18 residues. This clonotype appeared a few times. The sequence was collected from a man aged 18 to 30 in good health. Sequenced material: blood. This chain links TRBV5-6 with TRBJ2-1; D possibly corresponds to TRBD2 (6 bases). CDR3 bases: TGTGCCAGCAGCTTGGTTTTAGCGGCAGACAGCTCCTACAATGAGCAGTTCTTC. Its translation: CASSLVLAADSSYNEQFF. The complete variable domain, with remaining parts taken from reference TRBV5-6 and TRBJ2-1, reads DAGVTQSPTHLIKTRGQQVTLRCSPKSGHDTVSWYQQALGQGPQFIFQYYEEEERQRGNFPDRFSGHQFPNYSSELNVNALLLGDSALYLCASSLVLAADSSYNEQFFGPGTRLTVL.